One sample yielded the 31 T cell receptor beta chains listed below, sequenced in a study of shared clonotypes between healthy human individuals. The naive CD8 fraction comprised CD45RO-negative cells positively selected for CCR7 and excluded terminally differentiated effector memory CD45RA+ cells. Libraries were prepared by immunoSEQ multiplex PCR; TCRdb keeps only in-frame clonotypes and omits some of them. This sample has 1.5 million to 2.5 million clones, with about 95% found just once. The sequenced material came from naive CD8+ T cells sorted from blood. The receptors here all came from a man aged 18 to 30 in good health.

J is TRBJ1-6 and V is TRBV27; maybe TRBD1 (5 bases). The CDR3 extends over 13 amino acids. The germline V gene encodes CDR1 MNHEY and CDR2 SMNVEV (reference sequence). V lost 9 bases to trimming and J lost 0 bases, with 6 bases between them. CDR3 sequence (DNA): TGTGCCAGTGGGGCCTCCTATAATTCACCCCTCCACTTT. It translates to CASGASYNSPLHF.

The chain couples TRBV29-1 to TRBJ2-7, with D perhaps matching TRBD1 (5 bases). Between the trimmed V and J ends, which lost 1 base and 5 bases, there was a span of 15 bases. Germline CDR1 SQVTM, CDR2 ANQGSEA. There are 14 residues in the CDR3. The DNA for the CDR3 is TGCAGCGTTGAAGGGCAGGGTTCCCCCAACGAGCAGTACTTC. It encodes CSVEGQGSPNEQYF.

The chain links TRBV2 to TRBJ2-7, with no clear D. This CDR3 contains 13 residues. Germline V gives CDR1 SNHLY, CDR2 FYNNEI. The V and J ends lost 6 bases and 4 bases respectively, with 13 bases between them. CDR3 bases: TGTGCCAGCAGCTTAGACGGATTATACGAGCAGTACTTC. Its protein product is CASSLDGLYEQYF.

This clone was picked up one time. J is TRBJ2-5 and V is TRBV6-5; the match to TRBD2 covers 7 bases. The germline V gene encodes CDR1 MNHEY and CDR2 SVGAGI. The CDR3 has 15 amino acids. V was clipped by 2 bases and J by 5 bases; unmatched bases: 8. CDR3 in DNA: TGTGCCAGCAGTTACCAACGGGAGGTAGGGGAGACCCAGTACTTC. Translation gives CASSYQREVGETQYF.

A note on this clone: Other DNA sequences of this sample code for an identical CDR3. This chain joins TRBV5-1 and TRBJ1-5, with 8 nucleotides matching TRBD1. The ends lost 8 bases at V and 7 bases at J; junction bases unmatched: 5. Per the germline V gene, CDR1 is SGHRS and CDR2 is YFSETQ. The CDR3 runs 12 residues. The CDR3 DNA reads TGCGCCAGTGACAGGGGACCGCAGCCCCAGCATTTT. Protein sequence: CASDRGPQPQHF.

The V and J genes are TRBV4-2 and TRBJ2-1, with a tentative D call TRBD1 (6 bases). V was pared by 0 bases and J by 5 bases, with 14 bases between. CDR3 size: 16 residues. The V gene's germline CDR1 is LGHNA and CDR2 YNFKEQ. The CDR3 nucleotides read TGTGCCAGCAGCCAAGAGGCAGGGGCGGAAAACAATGAGCAGTTCTTC. Amino acid sequence: CASSQEAGAENNEQFF.

The V call is TRBV7-2, the J call TRBJ2-7, with D perhaps TRBD2 (7 bases). The CDR3 length is 15 residues. CDR1 is SGHTA and CDR2 is FQGNSA in the germline V gene. The V end lost 1 base, the J end lost 7 bases, and 17 bases lay between the germline ends. The CDR3 reads CASSLVSAGQGEQYF. The CDR3 DNA follows: TGTGCCAGCAGCTTAGTATCAGCGGGGCAGGGGGAGCAGTACTTC.

The gene calls are TRBV7-9 and TRBJ2-7, with D tentatively TRBD1 (5 bases). Trimming shortened V by 6 bases and J by 0 bases, and 15 bases separated the two germline ends. The CDR3 length is 15 residues. Germline V CDR1 and CDR2: SEHNR, FQNEAQ (reference sequence). CDR3 sequence (DNA): TGTGCCAGCAGTTGGGTTCAGGGCTACTCCTACGAGCAGTACTTC. This translates into CASSWVQGYSYEQYF.

Note on this clone: This sample includes further DNA sequences coding for the same CDR3. This chain connects TRBV4-1 to TRBJ2-7; no clear D gene. Germline V gene data show CDR1 as MGHRA and CDR2 as YSYEKL. The CDR3 extends over 13 amino acids. V lost 1 base to trimming and J lost 4 bases, with 8 bases between them. The CDR3 coding sequence is TGCGCCAGCAGCCAAGCCCTGGAATACGAGCAGTACTTC. Protein product: CASSQALEYEQYF.

This chain joins TRBV7-9 and TRBJ1-2; TRBD1 agrees at 12 bases. This CDR3 is built from 16 residues. CDR1 SEHNR and CDR2 FQNEAQ come from the germline V gene (reference sequence). With 5 bases clipped from V and 8 bases from J, the junction kept 12 bases outside the gene matches. CDR3 sequence reads: CASSDGTGGPRGGYTF. The CDR3 DNA sequence: TGTGCCAGCAGCGACGGGACAGGGGGCCCCCGAGGGGGCTACACCTTC.

Comment on this clone: Different DNA sequences within this sample yield the same CDR3. The chain links TRBV7-9 to TRBJ2-3, with TRBD1 identical over 8 bases. This CDR3 is 14 amino acids long. V shed 5 bases and J 3 bases; nucleotides not matched to a gene: 4. CDR1 and CDR2 from the germline V gene are SEHNR and FQNEAQ (reference sequence). The CDR3 DNA reads TGTGCCAGCAGCCCTGGACAGGGAACAGATACGCAGTATTTT. Protein product: CASSPGQGTDTQYF.

Remarks on this clone: This sample also contains other DNA sequences that code for the same CDR3. The V call is TRBV4-1, the J call TRBJ2-1, with D maybe TRBD2 (5 bases). The V and J ends lost 2 bases and 6 bases respectively, with 5 bases between them. The CDR3 covers 12 residues. Germline values: CDR1 MGHRA, CDR2 YSYEKL. Here the CDR3 DNA reads TGCGCCAGCAGCCAAACTAGCAATGAGCAGTTCTTC. Amino acid sequence: CASSQTSNEQFF.

This clone appeared once. This chain connects TRBV7-9 to TRBJ2-7, with a possible D match to TRBD1 (6 bases). Germline V gene lookup returns CDR1 SEHNR and CDR2 FQNEAQ (reference sequence). The CDR3 is 14 residues long. V was trimmed by 2 bases and J by 2 bases, leaving 10 bases between them. The CDR3 DNA reads as TGTGCCAGCAGCTTAATAGGACAGCCCTACGAGCAGTACTTC. It encodes CASSLIGQPYEQYF.

In nucleotides, the CDR3 is TGTGCCTGGAGTGCGCCGGGACAGGTTTCGTACAATGAGCAGTTCTTC. Translating gives CAWSAPGQVSYNEQFF. The chain is built from TRBV30 and TRBJ2-1; TRBD1 aligns across 8 bases. The CDR3 contains 16 residues. V was pared by 1 base and J by 4 bases, with 9 bases of the junction left unmatched. Germline CDR1 is GTSNPN and CDR2 is SVGIG (reference sequence).

This chain links TRBV5-4 with TRBJ2-3; 9 bases align to TRBD2. Germline CDR1 reads SGHNT; CDR2 reads YYREEE (reference sequence). The CDR3 is made up of 16 amino acids. V trimming: 0 bases; J trimming: 4 bases; junction bases outside the gene matches: 6. The CDR3: CASSLGLAEEADTQYF. The CDR3 DNA reads as TGTGCCAGCAGCTTGGGACTAGCGGAGGAAGCAGATACGCAGTATTTT.

The chain employs TRBV19 and TRBJ2-2; no clear D gene. The germline V gene encodes CDR1 LNHDA and CDR2 SQIVND (reference sequence). V lost 5 bases and J lost 2, with 6 bases in between. The CDR3 covers 13 residues. CDR3 sequence: CASSSLNTGELFF. The CDR3 DNA follows: TGTGCCAGTAGTTCCCTCAACACCGGGGAGCTGTTTTTT. The whole variable domain, remainder taken from reference TRBV19 and TRBJ2-2, is DGGITQSPKYLFRKEGQNVTLSCEQNLNHDAMYWYRQDPGQGLRLIYYSQIVNDFQKGDIAEGYSVSREKKESFPLTVTSAQKNPTAFYLCASSSLNTGELFFGEGSRLTVL.

A note on this clone: This specimen includes other DNA sequences encoding the same CDR3. CDR3 DNA: TGTGCCAGCAGCCCGGGACAGAACTATGGCTACACCTTC. Protein product: CASSPGQNYGYTF. This chain connects TRBV6-5 to TRBJ1-2; 7 nucleotides match TRBD1. CDR1 is MNHEY, CDR2 SVGAGI, per germline. V shed 6 bases and J 2 bases; nucleotides not matched to a gene: 3. This CDR3 is 13 amino acids long.

The chain has TRBV7-9 and TRBJ2-2; 8 bases are shared with TRBD2. There are 16 residues in the CDR3. J gave up 2 bases and V 0 bases, and 2 bases lay outside the gene matches. Germline V gives CDR1 SEHNR, CDR2 FQNEAQ (reference sequence). DNA of the CDR3: TGTGCCAGCAGCTTAGCCGGGGGGGCCAACACCGGGGAGCTGTTTTTT. Its translation is CASSLAGGANTGELFF.

A note on this clone: Other DNA sequences in this specimen translate into the identical CDR3. This sequence joins TRBV11-2 and TRBJ2-7; 8 bases align to TRBD2. CDR3 length: 13 residues. CDR1 SGHAT and CDR2 FQNNGV come from the germline V gene. V dropped 1 base and J dropped 6; count of bases not matched to a gene: 2. CDR3 sequence reads: CASSLVAGREQYF. In nucleotides, the CDR3 is TGTGCCAGCAGCTTAGTAGCGGGGCGCGAGCAGTACTTC.

This clone was detected only once. This chain connects TRBV6-6 to TRBJ2-7, with D unclear. CDR3 length: 16 amino acids. Germline-derived CDR1 and CDR2 are MNHNY and SVGAGI (reference sequence). The V gene lost 5 bases and the J gene lost 2 bases, with 19 bases spanning the gap. CDR3 in DNA: TGTGCCAGCAGTCCCTCCGACGCGCCGGCCCCCTACGAGCAGTACTTC. Translating it yields CASSPSDAPAPYEQYF.

This sequence joins TRBV7-6 and TRBJ2-7; D is ambiguous. V was clipped by 5 bases and J by 2 bases, with 13 bases between them. This CDR3 contains 14 residues. Germline values: CDR1 SGHVS, CDR2 FNYEAQ. The CDR3 region is CASSPGPRTYEQYF. The CDR3 coding sequence is TGTGCCAGCAGCCCAGGCCCCAGGACCTACGAGCAGTACTTC.

The V and J genes are TRBV27 and TRBJ1-2; 8 nucleotides line up with TRBD1. Germline assignment: CDR1 MNHEY and CDR2 SMNVEV (reference sequence). The CDR3 sequence is 15 residues long. With 4 bases clipped from V and 4 bases from J, the junction kept 8 bases outside the gene matches. CDR3 nucleotide sequence: TGTGCCAGCAGTTCGAAGGACAGGGAGGGCTATGGCTACACCTTC. Its protein product is CASSSKDREGYGYTF.

The chain links TRBV4-3 to TRBJ2-1, with D possibly being TRBD2 (6 bases). V gave up 3 bases and J gave up 1 base, with 22 bases separating them. Germline CDR1 reads LGHNA; CDR2 reads YSLEER. This CDR3 is 19 amino acids long. The chain's CDR3 is CASSQEDGMPGVSYNEQFF. DNA for the CDR3: TGCGCCAGCAGCCAGGAGGACGGCATGCCGGGGGTTTCCTACAATGAGCAGTTCTTC.

This chain uses TRBV28 with TRBJ1-2; weak D call: TRBD1 (6 bases). V was cut by 8 bases and J by 2 bases, with 12 bases left in between. Germline V CDR1 and CDR2: MDHEN, SYDVKM. This CDR3 has 13 amino acids. The CDR3 reads CASRPQGNYGYTF. In DNA form, the CDR3 reads TGTGCCAGCCGCCCGCAGGGGAACTATGGCTACACCTTC.

Turning to this clone: The sample has other DNA sequences that encode this CDR3 too. The rearrangement joins TRBV28 to TRBJ2-5; D unresolved. The CDR3 has 13 amino acids. The germline V gene has CDR1 MDHEN and CDR2 SYDVKM. Trimming took 2 bases from V and 5 from J, leaving 9 bases between them. This CDR3 reads CASSLGLGETQYF. The CDR3 DNA reads as TGTGCCAGCAGTTTAGGCCTAGGCGAGACCCAGTACTTC.

The rearrangement uses TRBV9 and TRBJ1-5, with D perhaps matching TRBD1 (6 bases). V was trimmed by 0 bases and J by 3 bases, leaving 10 bases between them. The V gene's germline CDR1 is SGDLS and CDR2 YYNGEE. The CDR3 has 15 residues. This CDR3 is CASSVEGHINQPQHF. The CDR3 DNA reads TGTGCCAGCAGCGTAGAGGGACACATCAATCAGCCCCAGCATTTT.

In the case of this clone: Other DNA sequences in the same sample also yield this CDR3. The chain employs TRBV9 and TRBJ2-1; 7 nucleotides line up with TRBD2. Per germline, CDR1 SGDLS and CDR2 YYNGEE. CDR3 length: 16 residues. The V and J ends lost 0 bases and 0 bases, in that order; junction bases with no gene match: 3. The CDR3 coding sequence is TGTGCCAGCAGCGTAGAGGGCGGGGGCTCCTACAATGAGCAGTTCTTC. Protein sequence: CASSVEGGGSYNEQFF.

The chain employs TRBV13 and TRBJ2-7; the D gene is possibly TRBD2 (5 bases). Trimming removed 3 bases at V and 0 bases at J, with 9 bases between. Germline-derived CDR1 and CDR2 are PRHDT and FYEKMQ (reference sequence). The length of the CDR3 is 14 residues. As DNA, the CDR3 is TGTGCCAGCAGCTTCGAGCGGAACTCCTACGAGCAGTACTTC. It encodes CASSFERNSYEQYF.

The chain uses TRBV25-1 and TRBJ1-2; 10 nucleotides align to TRBD1. The CDR3 has 16 amino acids. V gave up 6 bases and J gave up 3 bases; unmatched junction bases: 10. CDR1 MGHDK and CDR2 SYGVNS come from the germline V gene. CDR3 DNA sequence: TGTGCCAGCAGCAGAGAAACAGGGACAGGGGACTATGGCTACACCTTC. This translates into CASSRETGTGDYGYTF.

The chain uses TRBV7-8 and TRBJ2-1, with D uncertain. The CDR3 spans 17 residues. Trimming removed 0 bases from V and 1 base from J, with 13 bases in between. From germline, CDR1 is SGHVS and CDR2 FQNEAQ. CDR3 sequence (DNA): TGTGCCAGCAGCTTAGCGCTATGGGGTAGTTCCTACAATGAGCAGTTCTTC. Translating gives CASSLALWGSSYNEQFF.

In DNA form, the CDR3 reads TGTGCCAGCAGGGAAACCGGGACAGGGGAGGACGAGCAGTACTTC. Translated: CASRETGTGEDEQYF. The J gene is TRBJ2-7, the V gene TRBV25-1, with 10 bases lining up with TRBD1. V was pared by 6 bases and J by 5 bases, with 10 bases of the junction left unmatched. Germline assignment: CDR1 MGHDK and CDR2 SYGVNS. CDR3 length: 15 amino acids.